Below, 21 T cell receptor beta chains from the same sample are listed, as sequenced in a study of beta chain features in type 1 diabetes. cDNA synthesis used the whole RNA isolate, giving expressed TCRB sequences. The assay was immunoSEQ multiplex PCR, and TCRdb's table has in-frame clones only and misses some. Of around 240,000 clones in the sample, around 10% are singletons; the top ten hold around 0.031%. Sequenced: naive CD4+ T cells from blood. These TCRs come from a woman under 30 in good health.

The chain couples TRBV18 to TRBJ1-1; 9 bases line up with TRBD1. This CDR3 has 15 residues. Trimming removed 7 bases from V and 4 bases from J; junction bases left unmatched: 10. Germline V gives CDR1 KGHSH, CDR2 LQKENI. CDR3 coding DNA: TGTGCCAGCTTCCTAGCGACAGGGGGTAGCACTGAAGCTTTCTTT. It is translated as CASFLATGGSTEAFF. Variable domain in full (rest from reference TRBV18 and TRBJ1-1): NAGVMQNPRHLVRRRGQEARLRCSPMKGHSHVYWYRQLPEEGLKFMVYLQKENIIDESGMPKERFSAEFPKEGPSILRIQQVVRGDSAAYFCASFLATGGSTEAFFGQGTRLTVV.

CDR3 in amino acids: CAWSVSGQGFSYEQYF. The CDR3, as DNA: TGTGCCTGGAGTGTATCGGGACAGGGGTTCTCCTACGAGCAGTACTTC. The V call is TRBV30, the J call TRBJ2-7; TRBD1 aligns across 10 bases. The CDR3 runs to 16 residues. CDR1 GTSNPN and CDR2 SVGIG come from the germline V gene (reference sequence). The ends lost 0 bases at V and 0 bases at J; junction bases unmatched: 5. Full variable domain (remainder filled in from reference TRBV30 and TRBJ2-7): SQTIHQWPATLVQPVGSPLSLECTVEGTSNPNLYWYRQAAGRGLQLLFYSVGIGQISSEVPQNLSASRPQDRQFILSSKKLLLSDSGFYLCAWSVSGQGFSYEQYFGPGTRLTVT.

A few counts support this clone. The chain has TRBV18 and TRBJ1-2; D might be TRBD1 (5 bases). CDR3 size: 15 residues. In germline, CDR1 is KGHSH, CDR2 LQKENI. V was pared by 3 bases and J by 2 bases, with 13 bases between. CDR3 loop: CASSPFVGGNYGYTF. Written as DNA, the CDR3 is TGTGCCAGCTCACCGTTCGTCGGGGGGAACTATGGCTACACCTTC.

This clone was counted only a few times. V gene TRBV30 combines with J gene TRBJ2-7; the match to TRBD2 covers 7 bases. The CDR3 has 13 residues. With V trimmed by 4 bases and J by 2 bases, 5 bases remained unmatched. The V gene's germline CDR1 is GTSNPN and CDR2 SVGIG (reference sequence). CDR3 residues: CAWKEGGPYEQYF. CDR3 DNA sequence: TGTGCCTGGAAGGAGGGAGGGCCCTACGAGCAGTACTTC.

The rearrangement uses TRBV7-9 and TRBJ2-5; 7 nucleotides align to TRBD1. The V and J ends lost 5 bases and 3 bases, in that order; junction bases with no gene match: 3. This CDR3 is built from 13 residues. Germline assignment: CDR1 SEHNR and CDR2 FQNEAQ (reference sequence). This chain's CDR3 is CASSRDSEETQYF. CDR3 bases: TGTGCCAGCAGCCGGGACAGCGAAGAGACCCAGTACTTC.

V usage is TRBV7-9 and J usage is TRBJ2-7, with a possible D match to TRBD2 (5 bases). The CDR3 covers 14 residues. V dropped 0 bases and J dropped 2 bases, with 8 bases sitting between them. Germline lookup yields CDR1 SEHNR and CDR2 FQNEAQ (reference sequence). The CDR3 here is CASSLAAEAYEQYF. The CDR3, as DNA: TGTGCCAGCAGCTTAGCGGCGGAGGCCTACGAGCAGTACTTC.

The chain couples TRBV5-8 to TRBJ2-7; TRBD1 agrees at 7 bases. With V trimmed by 5 bases and J by 3 bases, 5 bases remained unmatched. The CDR3 spans 13 residues. The germline V gene has CDR1 SGHTS and CDR2 YDEGEE. The CDR3 sequence: CASSRDRYYEQYF. CDR3 nucleotide sequence: TGTGCCAGCAGTCGGGACAGATACTACGAGCAGTACTTC. Supplemented by reference TRBV5-8 and TRBJ2-7, the full variable domain reads EAGVTQSPTHLIKTRGQQATLRCSPISGHTSVYWYQQALGLGLQFLLWYDEGEERNRGNFPPRFSGRQFPNYSSELNVNALELEDSALYLCASSRDRYYEQYFGPGTRLTVT.

This clone was seen more than once but under ten times. The rearrangement uses TRBV10-3 and TRBJ2-1; possible D gene TRBD2, 7 bases. Germline lookup yields CDR1 ENHRY and CDR2 SYGVKD. The ends were cut back, 0 bases at V and 7 bases at J, with 16 bases in the middle. The CDR3 is 16 residues long. CDR3 sequence reads: CAISESGGARENEQFF. The DNA of the CDR3 is TGTGCCATCAGTGAGTCAGGGGGGGCAAGGGAAAATGAGCAGTTCTTC.

The sample holds a few counts of this clone. The chain couples TRBV9 to TRBJ1-2; 7 nucleotides match TRBD1. The CDR3 is made up of 15 amino acids. V lost 4 bases and J lost 3; bases outside the gene matches: 9. In germline, CDR1 is SGDLS, CDR2 YYNGEE. As DNA, the CDR3 is TGTGCCAGCAGCCCCACGACAGGGTGGGACTATGGCTACACCTTC. Translated: CASSPTTGWDYGYTF.

This clone came up a few times. The chain recombines TRBV9 with TRBJ2-1, with 9 bases that match TRBD1. The CDR3 length is 16 residues. Germline V gene data show CDR1 as SGDLS and CDR2 as YYNGEE. Trimming took 0 bases from V and 4 from J; bases not matched to a gene: 5. The CDR3 spells CASSVDRDRAYNEQFF. The CDR3 bases are TGTGCCAGCAGCGTAGATCGGGACAGGGCTTACAATGAGCAGTTCTTC.

The gene calls are TRBV30 and TRBJ2-1; TRBD2 is a possible D gene (6 bases). The CDR3 is made up of 14 amino acids. V was shortened by 3 bases and J by 3 bases, with 12 bases between the two germline ends. From germline, CDR1 is GTSNPN and CDR2 SVGIG (reference sequence). CDR3 nucleotide sequence: TGTGCCTGGAGCATGGGGGGAAACTACAATGAGCAGTTCTTC. The encoded protein is CAWSMGGNYNEQFF.

This sequence joins TRBV11-2 and TRBJ2-5; no firm D call. The DNA end is more similar to TRBJ2-7, so the J call may be wrong. This CDR3 region has 14 residues. Germline CDR1 SGHAT, CDR2 FQNNGV. The chain's CDR3 is CASSARGWVYEQYF. The DNA for the CDR3 is TGTGCCAGCAGCGCCCGAGGATGGGTCTACGAGCAGTACTTC.

The chain carries TRBV15 and TRBJ1-1, with TRBD1 identical over 9 bases. CDR1 and CDR2 (germline): LNHNV, YYDKDF (reference sequence). The CDR3 has 16 amino acids. V trimming: 8 bases; J trimming: 0 bases; junction bases outside the gene matches: 10. CDR3 sequence (DNA): TGTGCCACCTTGGGAGGGACAGGGTCCATGAACACTGAAGCTTTCTTT. It specifies CATLGGTGSMNTEAFF.

This clone has ten or more counts. This sequence joins TRBV15 and TRBJ1-2; D possibly corresponds to TRBD1 (6 bases). V was cut by 3 bases and J by 7 bases, with 9 bases left in between. The CDR3 spans 12 residues. Looked up from germline, CDR1 is LNHNV and CDR2 is YYDKDF (reference sequence). The CDR3 DNA sequence: TGTGCCACCAGCAGTAACAGGGTTGGCTACACCTTC. It codes for CATSSNRVGYTF.

The table lists this clone with a few counts. The chain combines TRBV14 with TRBJ1-2, with D uncertain. Trimming pared 0 bases from V and 4 bases from J, leaving 9 bases between. The germline CDR1 and CDR2 sequences are SGHDN and FVKESK. This CDR3 contains 14 residues. The CDR3 is CASSQDQASYGYTF. In DNA, the CDR3 is TGTGCCAGCAGCCAAGATCAGGCCTCCTATGGCTACACCTTC. The whole variable domain, remainder taken from reference TRBV14 and TRBJ1-2, is EAGVTQFPSHSVIEKGQTVTLRCDPISGHDNLYWYRRVMGKEIKFLLHFVKESKQDESGMPNNRFLAERTGGTYSTLKVQPAELEDSGVYFCASSQDQASYGYTFGSGTRLTVV.

This clone showed up just a few times. The chain recombines TRBV5-6 with TRBJ1-1, with D possibly TRBD1 on 5 matching bases. There are 14 residues in the CDR3. The germline V and J ends were trimmed by 0 bases and 1 base, with 7 bases remaining between them. Germline CDR1 SGHDT, CDR2 YYEEEE. The CDR3 spells CASSLVDRNTEAFF. CDR3 in DNA: TGTGCCAGCAGCTTGGTAGACAGGAACACTGAAGCTTTCTTT. Full variable domain (remainder filled in from reference TRBV5-6 and TRBJ1-1): DAGVTQSPTHLIKTRGQQVTLRCSPKSGHDTVSWYQQALGQGPQFIFQYYEEEERQRGNFPDRFSGHQFPNYSSELNVNALLLGDSALYLCASSLVDRNTEAFFGQGTRLTVV.

This clone was counted only a few times. The chain carries TRBV9 and TRBJ1-2; D is unresolved. This CDR3 region has 14 residues. Trimming shortened V by 0 bases and J by 8 bases, and 14 bases separated the two germline ends. CDR1 is SGDLS, CDR2 YYNGEE, per germline. The CDR3 region is CASSVADTLAGYTF. The CDR3, as DNA: TGTGCCAGCAGCGTAGCTGACACCTTGGCGGGCTACACCTTC. The whole variable domain, filled in from reference TRBV9 and TRBJ1-2, reads DSGVTQTPKHLITATGQRVTLRCSPRSGDLSVYWYQQSLDQGLQFLIQYYNGEERAKGNILERFSAQQFPDLHSELNLSSLELGDSALYFCASSVADTLAGYTFGSGTRLTVV.

A few counts support this clone. The chain recombines TRBV4-1 with TRBJ2-5; a possible D gene is TRBD2 (6 bases). V was shortened by 2 bases and J by 2 bases, with 18 bases between the two germline ends. CDR1 and CDR2 (germline): MGHRA, YSYEKL. The CDR3 has 17 amino acids. CDR3 coding DNA: TGCGCCAGCAGCCAAAACGCGGGACGAGGGGATCAAGAGACCCAGTACTTC. Translated: CASSQNAGRGDQETQYF.

The rearrangement joins TRBV19 to TRBJ2-1; D possibly corresponds to TRBD2 (7 bases). The CDR3 loop spans 15 amino acids. CDR1 is LNHDA, CDR2 SQIVND, per germline (reference sequence). V was clipped by 3 bases and J by 4 bases, with 13 bases between them. As DNA, the CDR3 is TGTGCCAGTAGTATCCGGGGGGCCTATTACAATGAGCAGTTCTTC. It encodes CASSIRGAYYNEQFF.

CDR3 bases: TGTGCCAGCGGGTCTAGCGGGAGAACCAATGAGCAGTTCTTC. Its protein product is CASGSSGRTNEQFF. The V gene is TRBV25-1, the J gene TRBJ2-1; 10 bases align to TRBD2. V shed 8 bases and J 6 bases; nucleotides not matched to a gene: 7. Germline CDR1 MGHDK, CDR2 SYGVNS. CDR3 length equals 14 residues.

This clone was observed a few times. The rearrangement joins TRBV19 to TRBJ1-5, with unresolved D. V was pared by 6 bases and J by 6 bases, with 9 bases between. The CDR3 covers 12 residues. Looked up from germline, CDR1 is LNHDA and CDR2 is SQIVND (reference sequence). CDR3 in amino acids: CASSPSFQPQHF. The CDR3, as DNA: TGTGCCAGTAGCCCGTCGTTTCAGCCCCAGCATTTT.